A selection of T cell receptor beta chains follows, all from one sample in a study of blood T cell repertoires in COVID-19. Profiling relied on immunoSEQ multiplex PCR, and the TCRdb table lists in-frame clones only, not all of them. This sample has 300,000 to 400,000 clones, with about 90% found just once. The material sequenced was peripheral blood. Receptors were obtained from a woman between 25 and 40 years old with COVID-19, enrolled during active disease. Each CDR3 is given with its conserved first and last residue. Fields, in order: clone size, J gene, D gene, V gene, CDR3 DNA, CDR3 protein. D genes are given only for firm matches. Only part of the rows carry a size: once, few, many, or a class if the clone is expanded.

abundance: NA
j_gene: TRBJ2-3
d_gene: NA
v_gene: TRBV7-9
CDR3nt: TGTGCCAGCAGCCCTCGGGTGGGGGACATTATTACAGATACGCAGTATTTT
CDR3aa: CASSPRVGDIITDTQYF

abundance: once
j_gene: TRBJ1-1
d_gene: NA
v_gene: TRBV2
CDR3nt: TGTGCCAGCAGGGGAGGAGTGAACACTGAAGCTTTCTTT
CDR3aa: CASRGGVNTEAFF

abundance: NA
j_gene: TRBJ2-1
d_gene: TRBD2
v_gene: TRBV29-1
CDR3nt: TGCAGCGTTGAGGCGGGAGATACCAATGAGCAGTTCTTC
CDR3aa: CSVEAGDTNEQFF

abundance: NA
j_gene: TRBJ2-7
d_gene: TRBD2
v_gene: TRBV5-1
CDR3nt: TGCGCCAGCAGCCCACGGGGGGTAACCTCCTACGAGCAGTACTTC
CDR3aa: CASSPRGVTSYEQYF

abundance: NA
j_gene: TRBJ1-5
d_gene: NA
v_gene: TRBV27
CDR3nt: TGTGCCAGCAGTTCAGGGGTCTTCCAGCCCCAGCATTTT
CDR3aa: CASSSGVFQPQHF

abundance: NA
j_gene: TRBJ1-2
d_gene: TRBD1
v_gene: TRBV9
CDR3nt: TGTGCCAGCAGTGGACAGGGTGGCTACACCTTC
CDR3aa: CASSGQGGYTF

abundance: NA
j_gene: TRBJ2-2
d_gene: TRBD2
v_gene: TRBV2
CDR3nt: TGTGCCAGCAGTGATTGGCTAGCGGGAAGCACCGGGGAGCTGTTTTTT
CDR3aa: CASSDWLAGSTGELFF

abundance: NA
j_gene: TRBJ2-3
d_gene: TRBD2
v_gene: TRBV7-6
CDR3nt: TGTGCCAGCAGCTTAGCGTTCGGGAGGGGCACAGATACGCAGTATTTT
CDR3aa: CASSLAFGRGTDTQYF

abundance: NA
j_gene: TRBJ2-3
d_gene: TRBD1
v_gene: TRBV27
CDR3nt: TGTGCCAGCAGTCTCCACCGGACAGGCGACGACACAGATACGCAGTATTTT
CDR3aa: CASSLHRTGDDTDTQYF

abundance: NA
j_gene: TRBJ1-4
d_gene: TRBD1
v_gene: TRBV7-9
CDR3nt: TGTGCCAGCAGCCTTTCGGACAGGTTTGTCCCGTGGGATGAAAAACTGTTTTTT
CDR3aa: CASSLSDRFVPWDEKLFF

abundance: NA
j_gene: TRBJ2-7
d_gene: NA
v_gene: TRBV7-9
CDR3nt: TGTGCCAGCAGCCTACTCAATTACGAGCAGTACTTC
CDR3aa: CASSLLNYEQYF

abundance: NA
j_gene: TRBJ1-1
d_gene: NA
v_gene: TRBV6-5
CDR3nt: TGTGCCAGCAGCCCACAACAGGCTGGGGACACTGAAGCTTTCTTT
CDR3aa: CASSPQQAGDTEAFF

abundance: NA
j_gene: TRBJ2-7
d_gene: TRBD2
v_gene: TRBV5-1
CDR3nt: TGCGCCAGCAGCTTCTGGGGGACTAGCGGGAGAAGTAGCGACGAGCAGTACTTC
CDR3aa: CASSFWGTSGRSSDEQYF

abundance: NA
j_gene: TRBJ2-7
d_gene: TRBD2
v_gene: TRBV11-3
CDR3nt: TGTGCCAGCAGCTTAGACGGGACTAGCGGGATTAGGGAGCAGTACTTC
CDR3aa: CASSLDGTSGIREQYF

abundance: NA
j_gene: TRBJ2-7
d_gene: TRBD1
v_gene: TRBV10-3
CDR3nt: TGTGCCATCAGTGGCCGGGACAGGGCGGACTACGAGCAGTACTTC
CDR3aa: CAISGRDRADYEQYF

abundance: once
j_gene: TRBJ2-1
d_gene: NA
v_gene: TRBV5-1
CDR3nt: TGCGCCAGCAGCTTGTATTTGCGCGATGAGCAGTTCTTC
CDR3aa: CASSLYLRDEQFF

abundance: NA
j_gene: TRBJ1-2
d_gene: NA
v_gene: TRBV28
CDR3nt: TGTGCCAGCAGTACCCCCGGAACGGGAATCGAGGATGGCTACACCTTC
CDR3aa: CASSTPGTGIEDGYTF

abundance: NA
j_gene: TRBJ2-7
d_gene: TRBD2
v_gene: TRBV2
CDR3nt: TGTGCCAGCAGGGAGAGACTAGCGGGAGGGCTCAAAGAGTACTTC
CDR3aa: CASRERLAGGLKEYF

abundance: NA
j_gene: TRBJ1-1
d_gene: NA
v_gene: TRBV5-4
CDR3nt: TGTGCCAGCAGCTTGGGTGGACAGCTTGGGAACACTGAAGCTTTCTTT
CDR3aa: CASSLGGQLGNTEAFF

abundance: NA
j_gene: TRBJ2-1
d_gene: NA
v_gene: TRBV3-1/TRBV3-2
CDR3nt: TGTGCCAGCAGCGCTCCTCCCCCTAGCCAGGCCTACAATGAGCAGTTCTTC
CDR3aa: CASSAPPPSQAYNEQFF

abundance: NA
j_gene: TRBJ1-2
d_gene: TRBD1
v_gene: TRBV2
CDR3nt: TGTGCCAGCAGAATAGGACAGGGCGAGGTTGGCTACACCTTC
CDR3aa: CASRIGQGEVGYTF

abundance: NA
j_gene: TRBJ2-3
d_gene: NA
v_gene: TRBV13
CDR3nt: TGTGCCAGCAGCTTAGGGGCGGGGCTAGATACGCAGTATTTT
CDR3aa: CASSLGAGLDTQYF